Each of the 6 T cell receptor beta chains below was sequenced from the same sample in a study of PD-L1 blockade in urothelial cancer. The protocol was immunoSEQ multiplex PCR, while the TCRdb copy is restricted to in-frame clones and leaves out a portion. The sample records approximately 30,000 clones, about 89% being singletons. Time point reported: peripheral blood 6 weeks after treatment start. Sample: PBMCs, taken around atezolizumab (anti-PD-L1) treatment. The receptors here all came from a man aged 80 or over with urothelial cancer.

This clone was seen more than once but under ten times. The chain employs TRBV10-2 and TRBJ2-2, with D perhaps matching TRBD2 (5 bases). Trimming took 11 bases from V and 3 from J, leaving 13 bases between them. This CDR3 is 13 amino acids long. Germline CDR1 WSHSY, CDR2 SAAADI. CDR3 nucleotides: TGCGCCGCGGAGGCCGAAGACACCGGGGAGCTGTTTTTT. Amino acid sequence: CAAEAEDTGELFF.

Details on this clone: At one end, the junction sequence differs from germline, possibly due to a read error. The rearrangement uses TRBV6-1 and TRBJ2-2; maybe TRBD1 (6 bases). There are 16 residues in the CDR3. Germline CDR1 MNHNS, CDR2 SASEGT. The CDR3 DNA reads TGTGCCAGCACTGAAGGACAGACCGCGAACACCGGGGAGCTGTTTTTT. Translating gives CASTEGQTANTGELFF.

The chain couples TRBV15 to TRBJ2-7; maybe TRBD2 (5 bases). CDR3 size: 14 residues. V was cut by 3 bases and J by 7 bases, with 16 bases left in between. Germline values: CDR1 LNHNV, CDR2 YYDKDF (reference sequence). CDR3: CATSREVLSGEQYF. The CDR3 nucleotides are TGTGCCACCAGCAGGGAGGTTCTCTCGGGTGAGCAGTACTTC.

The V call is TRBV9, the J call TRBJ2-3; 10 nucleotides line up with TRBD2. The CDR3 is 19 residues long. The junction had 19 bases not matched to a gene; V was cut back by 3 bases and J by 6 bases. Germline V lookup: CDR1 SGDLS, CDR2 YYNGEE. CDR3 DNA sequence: TGTGCCAGCAGCGCAGAGGTGGCTAGCGGGAGATCGCCTCGCGATACGCAGTATTTT. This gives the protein CASSAEVASGRSPRDTQYF.

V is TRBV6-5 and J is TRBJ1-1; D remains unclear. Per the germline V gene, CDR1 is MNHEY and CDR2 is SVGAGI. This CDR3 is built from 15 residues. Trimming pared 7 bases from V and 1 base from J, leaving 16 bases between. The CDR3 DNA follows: TGTGCCAGCACCAACTCTGTGACGGGGAACACTGAAGCTTTCTTT. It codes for CASTNSVTGNTEAFF.

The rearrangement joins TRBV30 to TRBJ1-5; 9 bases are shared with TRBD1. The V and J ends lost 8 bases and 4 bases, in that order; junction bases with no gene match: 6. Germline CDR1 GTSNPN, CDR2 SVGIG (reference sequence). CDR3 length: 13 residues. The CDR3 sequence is CAHQQGANQPQHF. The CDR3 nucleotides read TGTGCCCACCAACAGGGGGCGAATCAGCCCCAGCATTTT.